This record concerns one T cell receptor beta chain sequence. An amount of RNA that ranged from 0.5 to 1 ug was reverse transcribed with random hexamers. immunoSEQ multiplex PCR amplified TCR beta CDR3 across 54 Vbeta, 13 Jbeta. Each CDR3 protein is one row after TCRdb ran MiXCR on the immunoSEQ multiplex PCR reads. Of some 63,000 distinct CDR3 sequences in the sample, approximately 96% were seen once. CD8+ and CD4+ blood T cells underwent TCR beta sequencing. The data are from a study of CD8 T cells in Susac syndrome. Germline trimming cut 3 bases from V and 0 bases from J; bases unmatched to any gene: 3. Germline V CDR1 and CDR2: SNHLY, FYNNEI. CDR3 length: 15 amino acids.

Sequencing was done on a sample of CD8+ T cells from PBMCs. The genes are TRBV2 and TRBJ2-7; 9 bases align to TRBD1. The TCR comes from a human donor with multiple sclerosis. For the CDR3, the DNA is TGTGCCAGCAGTGATGAGACAGGGGGCTCCTACGAGCAGTACTTC. It yields the protein CASSDETGGSYEQYF.